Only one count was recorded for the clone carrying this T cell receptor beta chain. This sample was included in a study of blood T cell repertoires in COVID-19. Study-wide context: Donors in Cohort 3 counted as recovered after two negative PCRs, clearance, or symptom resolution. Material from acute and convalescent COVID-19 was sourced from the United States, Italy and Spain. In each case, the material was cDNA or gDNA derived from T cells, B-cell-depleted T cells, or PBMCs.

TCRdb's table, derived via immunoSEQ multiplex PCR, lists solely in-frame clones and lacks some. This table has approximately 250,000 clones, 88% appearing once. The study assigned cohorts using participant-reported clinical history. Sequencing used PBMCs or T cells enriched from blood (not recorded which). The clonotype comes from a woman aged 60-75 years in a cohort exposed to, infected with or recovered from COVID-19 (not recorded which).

CDR3 sequence: CASKIRDRAYSNQPQHF. The CDR3 nucleotides read TGTGCCAGCAAGATCCGGGACAGGGCTTATAGCAATCAGCCCCAGCATTTT. The chain carries TRBV27 and TRBJ1-5; 9 positions match TRBD1. The CDR3 sequence is 17 residues long. CDR1 and CDR2 (germline): MNHEY, SMNVEV (reference sequence). Trimming removed 7 bases from V and 0 bases from J; junction bases left unmatched: 10.